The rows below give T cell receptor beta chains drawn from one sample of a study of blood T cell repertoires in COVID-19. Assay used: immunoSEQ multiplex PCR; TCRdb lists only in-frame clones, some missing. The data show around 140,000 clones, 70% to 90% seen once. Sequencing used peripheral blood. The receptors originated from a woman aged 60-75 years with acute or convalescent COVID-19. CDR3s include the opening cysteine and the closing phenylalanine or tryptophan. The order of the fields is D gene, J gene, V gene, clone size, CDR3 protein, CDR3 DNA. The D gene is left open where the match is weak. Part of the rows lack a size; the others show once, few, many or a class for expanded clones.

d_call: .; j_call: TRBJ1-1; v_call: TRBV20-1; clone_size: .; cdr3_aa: CSAIQGVEAFF; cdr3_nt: TGCAGTGCGATACAGGGAGTGGAAGCTTTCTTT
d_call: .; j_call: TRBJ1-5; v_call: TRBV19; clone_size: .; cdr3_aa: CASSMDSRVYSNQPQHF; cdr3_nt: TGTGCCAGTTCAATGGACAGCAGGGTCTATAGCAATCAGCCCCAGCATTTT
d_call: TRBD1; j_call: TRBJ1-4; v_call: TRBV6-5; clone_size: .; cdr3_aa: CASRPTGARYEKLFF; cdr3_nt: TGTGCCAGCAGACCGACAGGGGCGCGGTATGAAAAACTGTTTTTT
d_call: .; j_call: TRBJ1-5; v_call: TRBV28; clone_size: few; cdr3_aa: CASSLESAQPQHF; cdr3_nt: TGTGCCAGCAGTTTAGAGTCTGCCCAGCCCCAGCATTTT
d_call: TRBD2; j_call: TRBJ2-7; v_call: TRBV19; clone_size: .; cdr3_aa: CASSIGRGQGAYEQYF; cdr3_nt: TGTGCCAGTAGTATTGGGAGGGGCCAGGGAGCCTACGAGCAGTACTTC
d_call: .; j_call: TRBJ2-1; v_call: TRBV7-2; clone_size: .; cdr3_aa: CASSQDRDSVEQFF; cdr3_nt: TGTGCCAGCAGCCAAGACAGGGACTCGGTTGAGCAGTTCTTC
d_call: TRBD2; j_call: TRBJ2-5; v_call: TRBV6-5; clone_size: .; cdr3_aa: CASSPRGEETQYF; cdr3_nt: TGTGCCAGCAGCCCGCGGGGGGAAGAGACCCAGTACTTC
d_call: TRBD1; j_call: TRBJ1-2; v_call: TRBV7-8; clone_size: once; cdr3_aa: CASSLGAGGMDYGYTF; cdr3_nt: TGTGCCAGCAGCTTAGGGGCAGGGGGCATGGACTATGGCTACACCTTC
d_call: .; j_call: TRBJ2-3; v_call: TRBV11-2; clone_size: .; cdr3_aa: CASSLEVGRGKKDTQYF; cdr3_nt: TGTGCCAGCAGCTTAGAAGTGGGAAGGGGGAAAAAAGATACGCAGTATTTT
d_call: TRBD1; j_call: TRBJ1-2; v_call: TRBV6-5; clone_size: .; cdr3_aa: CASSRQGTYGYTF; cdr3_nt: TGTGCCAGCAGTCGACAGGGGACCTATGGCTACACCTTC